Below, 29 T cell receptor beta chains from the same sample are listed, as sequenced in a study of blood T cell repertoires in COVID-19. TCRdb keeps only in-frame clones here, not all; method: immunoSEQ multiplex PCR. The sample carries about 350,000 clones, about 88% recorded once. The sample taken for sequencing was PBMCs or T cells enriched from blood (not recorded which). The receptor source for this set is a young woman who had recovered from COVID-19.

This sequence joins TRBV9 and TRBJ2-2, with D perhaps TRBD1 (5 bases). The CDR3 extends over 20 amino acids. Per the germline V gene, CDR1 is SGDLS and CDR2 is YYNGEE. V was cut by 1 base and J by 0 bases, with 22 bases left in between. The CDR3 reads CASSVRPEKHWGANTGELFF. The CDR3 DNA sequence: TGTGCCAGCAGCGTAAGGCCAGAGAAACATTGGGGCGCGAACACCGGGGAGCTGTTTTTT.

The CDR3 coding sequence is TGCGCCAGCAGCCAAGAGGCGGGGAATTCACCCCTCCACTTT. It codes for CASSQEAGNSPLHF. The chain links TRBV4-1 to TRBJ1-6; unclear D gene. This CDR3 is built from 14 residues. Trimming pared 0 bases from V and 7 bases from J, leaving 7 bases between. Germline lookup yields CDR1 MGHRA and CDR2 YSYEKL.

The chain links TRBV5-4 to TRBJ1-1, with a tentative D call TRBD1 (6 bases). Trimming took off 6 bases at V and 2 bases at J, with 14 bases between the two ends. The V gene's germline CDR1 is SGHNT and CDR2 YYREEE (reference sequence). The CDR3 has 14 amino acids. CDR3 DNA: TGTGCCAGCAACTCAGGGGCCGCTAACACTGAAGCTTTCTTT. Its translation: CASNSGAANTEAFF. The variable domain in full, with the rest retrieved from reference TRBV5-4 and TRBJ1-1, is ETGVTQSPTHLIKTRGQQVTLRCSSQSGHNTVSWYQQALGQGPQFIFQYYREEENGRGNFPPRFSGLQFPNYSSELNVNALELDDSALYLCASNSGAANTEAFFGQGTRLTVV.

The V call is TRBV7-9, the J call TRBJ1-1, with TRBD1 matching 7 bases. Germline V CDR1 and CDR2: SEHNR, FQNEAQ (reference sequence). The CDR3 is made up of 15 amino acids. With V trimmed by 3 bases and J by 1 base, 5 bases remained unmatched. The CDR3 DNA reads TGTGCCAGCAGCTTCAGACAGGGAGGGAACACTGAAGCTTTCTTT. It is translated as CASSFRQGGNTEAFF.

The V call is TRBV27, the J call TRBJ1-1; TRBD1 is a possible D gene (5 bases). CDR1 and CDR2 from the germline V gene are MNHEY and SMNVEV (reference sequence). The V and J ends lost 3 bases and 5 bases respectively, with 13 bases between them. This CDR3 comprises 14 residues. CDR3 DNA: TGTGCCAGCAGTTTCGGGGGGAGGATGACTGAAGCTTTCTTT. This sequence encodes CASSFGGRMTEAFF.

The V call is TRBV18, the J call TRBJ1-1; the D gene is possibly TRBD1 (6 bases). Trimming took off 2 bases at V and 0 bases at J, with 10 bases between the two ends. Germline V gives CDR1 KGHSH, CDR2 LQKENI. This CDR3 has 15 residues. CDR3 loop: CASSPVGQMNTEAFF. In DNA form, the CDR3 reads TGTGCCAGCTCACCAGTTGGACAGATGAACACTGAAGCTTTCTTT.

This clone appeared a single time. V is TRBV14 and J is TRBJ2-2, with 9 bases aligning to TRBD2. The trim removed 0 bases at V and 4 bases at J, leaving 6 bases unmatched. Germline CDR1 and CDR2: SGHDN and FVKESK. The CDR3 covers 17 residues. CDR3 in DNA: TGTGCCAGCAGCCAAGATCAGCGGGAGGCGACCACCGGGGAGCTGTTTTTT. It codes for CASSQDQREATTGELFF.

V gene TRBV11-1 combines with J gene TRBJ2-1, with 12 bases aligning to TRBD1. In germline, CDR1 is SGHAT, CDR2 FQDESV (reference sequence). V gave up 1 base and J gave up 8 bases; unmatched junction bases: 6. This CDR3 has 16 residues. CDR3 coding DNA: TGTGCCAGCAGCTTAGTCCTGGGACAGGGGGCCCATGAGCAGTTCTTC. Translating gives CASSLVLGQGAHEQFF.

CDR3 nucleotide sequence: TGCGCCAGCAGCTTTGGACCCGAGGGCTCCTACGAGCAGTACTTC. This encodes CASSFGPEGSYEQYF. The chain is built from TRBV5-1 and TRBJ2-7, with a possible D match to TRBD2 (5 bases). V lost 2 bases and J lost 0, with 12 bases in between. This CDR3 comprises 15 residues. Germline V gene sequence: CDR1 SGHRS, CDR2 YFSETQ.

The V gene is TRBV7-2, the J gene TRBJ1-4; no reliable D call. Germline CDR1 SGHTA, CDR2 FQGNSA. The CDR3 runs to 14 residues. The ends were cut back, 3 bases at V and 4 bases at J, with 9 bases in the middle. The CDR3 region is CASSFGGHNEKLFF. Written as DNA, the CDR3 is TGTGCCAGCAGCTTTGGTGGGCATAATGAAAAACTGTTTTTT.

This rearrangement joins TRBV14 to TRBJ2-2; 11 bases are shared with TRBD1. This CDR3 spans 19 amino acids. CDR1 and CDR2 (germline): SGHDN, FVKESK. V shed 3 bases, J shed 1 base, and the junction held 10 bases outside the gene matches. The CDR3, as DNA: TGTGCCAGCAGCCAGAGGGGACAGGGGGGATTTGAGAACACCGGGGAGCTGTTTTTT. Translated, it gives CASSQRGQGGFENTGELFF.

The chain is built from TRBV1 and TRBJ2-3; the table calls TRBD2, which could not be checked here. TRBV1 is labeled a pseudogene. The length of the CDR3 is 16 residues. The CDR3 protein is CTSSRLERMLTDTQYF. In DNA, the CDR3 is TGCACCAGCAGCCGTTTGGAGCGGATGCTCACAGATACGCAGTATTTT.

The chain combines TRBV6-5 with TRBJ1-3; 7 bases are shared with TRBD1. From germline, CDR1 is MNHEY and CDR2 SVGAGI. This CDR3 comprises 15 residues. V shed 9 bases, J shed 4 bases, and the junction held 12 bases outside the gene matches. CDR3 DNA sequence: TGTGCCAGGGGGATCGTCCCGGGACAGGGAAACACCATATATTTT. Translated, it gives CARGIVPGQGNTIYF.

In its sample, this clone was seen a few times. CDR3 sequence reads: CASSEYGTGSGYSIQYF. Written as DNA, the CDR3 is TGTGCCAGCAGTGAATACGGGACAGGGTCGGGGTATAGCATTCAGTACTTC. The V call is TRBV6-1, the J call TRBJ2-4, with TRBD1 matching over 9 bases. Germline CDR1 and CDR2: MNHNS and SASEGT. This CDR3 contains 17 residues. V was clipped by 2 bases and J by 9 bases; unmatched bases: 14.

The gene calls are TRBV7-2 and TRBJ2-3, with D perhaps matching TRBD2 (6 bases). The CDR3 extends over 15 amino acids. Germline CDR1 and CDR2: SGHTA and FQGNSA. Trimming left V 3 bases short and J 0 bases short, with 10 bases between. CDR3 in DNA: TGTGCCAGCAGCTTCCTAGCGTCTAGCACAGATACGCAGTATTTT. Translated: CASSFLASSTDTQYF. The whole variable domain, filled in from reference TRBV7-2 and TRBJ2-3, reads GAGVSQSPSNKVTEKGKDVELRCDPISGHTALYWYRQSLGQGLEFLIYFQGNSAPDKSGLPSDRFSAERTGGSVSTLTIQRTQQEDSAVYLCASSFLASSTDTQYFGPGTRLTVL.

V usage is TRBV6-1 and J usage is TRBJ2-2; 15 bases align to TRBD2. The CDR3 covers 17 residues. After removal of 2 bases from V and 4 bases from J, the junction contained 2 bases not matched to a gene. CDR1 and CDR2 from the germline V gene are MNHNS and SASEGT. DNA for the CDR3: TGTGCCAGCAGTGAATGGACTAGCGGGAGGGTCACCGGGGAGCTGTTTTTT. Translation gives CASSEWTSGRVTGELFF.

In this sample, this clone turned up once. V and J are TRBV28 and TRBJ1-2; 9 bases are shared with TRBD1. Germline assignment: CDR1 MDHEN and CDR2 SYDVKM. V was pared by 6 bases and J by 4 bases, with 9 bases of the junction left unmatched. CDR3 length: 15 residues. The CDR3: CASRYGTGNLYGYTF. The CDR3 coding sequence is TGTGCCAGCAGATACGGGACAGGGAATCTCTATGGCTACACCTTC.

The chain carries TRBV20-1 and TRBJ1-5, with a possible D match to TRBD1 (5 bases). V was shortened by 5 bases and J by 2 bases, with 13 bases between the two germline ends. The CDR3 has 14 residues. Germline V CDR1 and CDR2: DFQATT, SNEGSKA (reference sequence). CDR3 DNA: TGCAGTGCTTGTGCCAGGGTGGGCAATCAGCCCCAGCATTTT. The encoded protein is CSACARVGNQPQHF.

A remark on this clone: Other DNA sequences in the sample encode the same CDR3. The chain recombines TRBV7-9 with TRBJ1-1; unclear D gene. Germline CDR1 SEHNR, CDR2 FQNEAQ (reference sequence). The CDR3 has 13 residues. V shed 1 base and J shed 0 bases, with 3 bases lying between them. CDR3 amino acids: CASSLVVNTEAFF. In nucleotides, the CDR3 is TGTGCCAGCAGCTTAGTAGTGAACACTGAAGCTTTCTTT. The complete variable domain, with remaining parts taken from reference TRBV7-9 and TRBJ1-1, reads DTGVSQNPRHKITKRGQNVTFRCDPISEHNRLYWYRQTLGQGPEFLTYFQNEAQLEKSRLLSDRFSAERPKGSFSTLEIQRTEQGDSAMYLCASSLVVNTEAFFGQGTRLTVV.

V usage is TRBV28 and J usage is TRBJ1-2, with 8 nucleotides matching TRBD1. CDR1 is MDHEN, CDR2 SYDVKM, per germline. CDR3 length: 15 residues. The V segment lost 4 bases and the J segment 1 base; nucleotides outside the gene matches: 5. In DNA form, the CDR3 reads TGTGCCAGCAGTTCGACAGGGGCTTTTAACTATGGCTACACCTTC. The encoded protein is CASSSTGAFNYGYTF.

The chain joins TRBV27 to TRBJ1-2, with TRBD1 as a possible D gene (6 bases). This CDR3 is 14 amino acids long. Germline V gives CDR1 MNHEY, CDR2 SMNVEV (reference sequence). The V end was cut by 6 bases, the J end by 5 bases, with 16 bases between. Written as DNA, the CDR3 is TGTGCCAGCAGCCTAGGTGGACAGCTTTATGGCTACACCTTC. This gives the protein CASSLGGQLYGYTF.

This chain joins TRBV6-5 and TRBJ2-1, with 7 bases identical to TRBD2. Germline assignment: CDR1 MNHEY and CDR2 SVGAGI. CDR3 length: 15 amino acids. Trimming removed 7 bases from V and 1 base from J; junction bases left unmatched: 7. Here the CDR3 reads CASKYAGLSYNEQFF. CDR3 DNA sequence: TGTGCCAGCAAGTACGCGGGACTATCCTACAATGAGCAGTTCTTC.

This chain joins TRBV4-1 and TRBJ2-1; tentatively, D is TRBD2 (6 bases). From germline, CDR1 is MGHRA and CDR2 YSYEKL. This CDR3 spans 11 amino acids. The V and J ends lost 8 bases and 9 bases respectively, with 11 bases between them. The CDR3 DNA is TGCGCCAGCGGAGGAGGGCCTGAGCAGTTCTTC. This translates into CASGGGPEQFF.

The rearrangement uses TRBV20-1 and TRBJ2-7; 8 bases align to TRBD2. The trim removed 3 bases at V and 7 bases at J, leaving 11 bases unmatched. The germline CDR1 and CDR2 sequences are DFQATT and SNEGSKA (reference sequence). The CDR3 contains 14 residues. CDR3 protein: CSASVKRETGEQYF. CDR3 sequence (DNA): TGCAGTGCTAGTGTAAAGCGGGAGACGGGAGAGCAGTACTTC.

The gene calls are TRBV5-1 and TRBJ1-1, with 9 nucleotides matching TRBD1. The CDR3 is 15 residues long. J gave up 4 bases and V 3 bases, and 7 bases lay outside the gene matches. The germline gives CDR1 SGHRS, CDR2 YFSETQ. CDR3 nucleotide sequence: TGCGCCAGCAGCTCTACAGGGGGCATGAGCACTGAAGCTTTCTTT. Its translation is CASSSTGGMSTEAFF.

The J gene is TRBJ1-4, the V gene TRBV10-3; 8 nucleotides match TRBD1. CDR3 size: 15 residues. The trim removed 6 bases at V and 3 bases at J, leaving 6 bases unmatched. Germline V gene sequence: CDR1 ENHRY, CDR2 SYGVKD. The CDR3 is CAIRRSTGANEKLFF. CDR3 nucleotide sequence: TGTGCCATCAGGCGCTCGACAGGGGCTAATGAAAAACTGTTTTTT.

V usage is TRBV9 and J usage is TRBJ1-3, with D unresolved. The CDR3 is made up of 15 amino acids. Germline V gene lookup returns CDR1 SGDLS and CDR2 YYNGEE. Trimming took off 2 bases at V and 2 bases at J, with 11 bases between the two ends. This chain's CDR3 is CASSVKWEPGNTIYF. The CDR3 DNA reads as TGTGCCAGCAGCGTTAAATGGGAGCCTGGAAACACCATATATTTT. Complete variable domain (other parts from reference TRBV9 and TRBJ1-3): DSGVTQTPKHLITATGQRVTLRCSPRSGDLSVYWYQQSLDQGLQFLIQYYNGEERAKGNILERFSAQQFPDLHSELNLSSLELGDSALYFCASSVKWEPGNTIYFGEGSWLTVV.

This chain links TRBV5-1 with TRBJ1-1, with TRBD1 matching over 7 bases. Looked up from germline, CDR1 is SGHRS and CDR2 is YFSETQ. The ends lost 4 bases at V and 1 base at J; junction bases unmatched: 4. This CDR3 is built from 14 residues. CDR3 loop: CASSAGQQNTEAFF. The CDR3 bases are TGCGCCAGCAGCGCGGGACAGCAGAACACTGAAGCTTTCTTT.

The V gene is TRBV30, the J gene TRBJ1-2; tentatively, D is TRBD1 (5 bases). Trimming removed 2 bases from V and 1 base from J, with 8 bases in between. CDR1 is GTSNPN, CDR2 SVGIG, per germline (reference sequence). The CDR3 runs 13 residues. The CDR3 DNA follows: TGTGCCTGGAGTCTCCAGGGTAACTATGGCTACACCTTC. Translated: CAWSLQGNYGYTF.